What follows describes a single T cell receptor (beta chain). Its antigen is unidentified. The sample comes from a study of cytomegalovirus exposure and HLA in healthy donors. Study results and limitations: Owing to their indistinguishability, certain V segments, notably TRBV6-2 and TRBV6-3, were excluded.

This CDR3 is 15 amino acids long. Per the germline V gene, CDR1 is SGDLS and CDR2 is YYNGEE. J gave up 7 bases and V 0 bases, and 7 bases lay outside the gene matches. The PCR was carried out with 60 Vbeta primers and 13 Jbeta primers. Only in-frame clones appear in the TCRdb table, and some are missing; sequencing was by immunoSEQ multiplex PCR. The sample contains about 100,000 clones, roughly three quarters of which appear only once. The clonotype comes from a woman in her forties or fifties in good health and CMV-seropositive. This chain uses TRBV9 with TRBJ2-1; 7 positions agree with TRBD2. Sequencing was performed on PBMCs. CDR3 nucleotide sequence: TGTGCCAGCAGCGTAGGGGTCCTTAGCGGGAATGAGCAGTTCTTC. Translating gives CASSVGVLSGNEQFF. The whole variable domain, remainder taken from reference TRBV9 and TRBJ2-1, is DSGVTQTPKHLITATGQRVTLRCSPRSGDLSVYWYQQSLDQGLQFLIQYYNGEERAKGNILERFSAQQFPDLHSELNLSSLELGDSALYFCASSVGVLSGNEQFFGPGTRLTVL.